The T cell receptor beta chain under discussion was sequenced for a study of T-cell reconstitution after alpha-beta-depleted transplantation in children. TCRbeta library construction was performed incorporating unique molecular identifiers. In TCRdb, the PCR reads were re-called with MiXCR into one record per CDR3 protein. The table has 150,000 to 200,000 distinct CDR3 sequences, around 7% seen once. This clonotype was picked up many times. Material: PBMCs from the stem cell graft donor, obtained from the stem cell graft. This receptor was obtained from a human donor who donated a stem cell graft to a child with Wiskott-Aldrich syndrome.

CDR3 DNA: TGTGCCAGCAGCATCCGGGGACGCCACGAGCAGTACTTC. Translated: CASSIRGRHEQYF. The chain couples TRBV7-9 to TRBJ2-7; perhaps D is TRBD1 or TRBD2 (5 bases each). The germline CDR1 and CDR2 sequences are SEHNR and FQNEAQ (reference sequence). This CDR3 region has 13 residues. The V and J ends lost 5 bases and 5 bases respectively, with 13 bases between them.